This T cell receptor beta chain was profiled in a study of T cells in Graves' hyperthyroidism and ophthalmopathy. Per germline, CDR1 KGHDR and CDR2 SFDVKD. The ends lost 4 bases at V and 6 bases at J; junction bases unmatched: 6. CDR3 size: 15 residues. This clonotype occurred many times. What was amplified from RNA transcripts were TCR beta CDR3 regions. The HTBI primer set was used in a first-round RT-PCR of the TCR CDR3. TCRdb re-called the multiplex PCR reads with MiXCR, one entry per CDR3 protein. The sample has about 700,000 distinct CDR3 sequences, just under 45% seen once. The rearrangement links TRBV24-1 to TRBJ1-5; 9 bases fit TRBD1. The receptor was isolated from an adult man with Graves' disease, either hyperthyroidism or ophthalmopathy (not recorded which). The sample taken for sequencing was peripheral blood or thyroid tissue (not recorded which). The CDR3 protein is CATSEGTGSPQPQHF. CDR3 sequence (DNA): TGTGCCACCAGTGAAGGGACAGGGTCGCCTCAGCCCCAGCATTTT.